This T cell receptor (beta chain) is drawn from a study of T cells in Graves' hyperthyroidism and ophthalmopathy. It was RNA transcripts that yielded the amplified TCR beta CDR3 regions. When the TCR CDR3 underwent first-round RT-PCR, the HTBI primer set was used. TCRdb ran MiXCR on the multiplex PCR reads and lists one entry per CDR3 protein. The sample lists under 400,000 distinct CDR3 sequences, less than 15% occurring once. This clonotype was counted many times. Because the CDR3's place on the DNA is in doubt, the DNA is left out and the CDR3 is given as listed by TCRdb. A total of 13 residues make up the CDR3, ends included.

The TCR sequence derives from a young woman with Graves' hyperthyroidism. Input material: blood. The chain joins TRBV12-3 or TRBV12-4 to TRBJ1-1. The CDR3 loop reads CASSFLENTEAFF.